Reported below is one TCR beta chain. The sample originates from a study of blood T cell repertoires in COVID-19. Some clones are missing from TCRdb's copy, which holds only in-frame ones; the method was immunoSEQ multiplex PCR. Of some 150,000 clones in the sample, about 85% were seen once. V was trimmed by 4 bases and J by 8 bases, leaving 17 bases between them. The germline V gene encodes CDR1 LNHDA and CDR2 SQIVND (reference sequence). The CDR3 consists of 15 residues. The clonotype was recovered from a woman in her 40s with active or convalescent COVID-19. This rearrangement joins TRBV19 to TRBJ1-4; TRBD1 is a possible D gene (6 bases). What was sequenced was peripheral blood. The CDR3 reads CASSTLTGLREKLFF. CDR3 in DNA: TGTGCCAGTAGTACCCTGACAGGTCTCCGAGAAAAACTGTTTTTT.